The clone carrying this T cell receptor beta chain has a count of ten or more. Its target is not known. This specimen comes from a study of early T cells in non-severe SARS-CoV-2 infection. Study at large: Sequencing of unsorted whole blood was done on bulk RNA, leaving chains unpaired.

Separate cDNA molecules each had unique molecular identifiers attached to them. MiXCR, run by TCRdb on the 5' RACE reads, gives a single entry per CDR3 protein. Among 25,000 to 35,000 distinct CDR3 sequences listed, roughly 6.6% were seen once. Points from the study as a whole: Anti-spike CD8 specificities were favored by VDJdb matching, whose results missed private and CD4 specificities.

This sequence originates from an adult who was a healthcare worker with PCR-confirmed SARS-CoV-2 infection or an uninfected control (not recorded which). The sequencing sample was made of whole blood.

Here the CDR3 DNA reads TGCGCCAGCAGTCCAGGACAGTCCTCTTCCGAGCAGTACTTC. Residues: CASSPGQSSSEQYF. The chain carries TRBV10-2 and TRBJ2-7; tentative D call: TRBD1 (6 bases). Germline values: CDR1 WSHSY, CDR2 SAAADI. Trimming cost V 5 bases and J 6 bases, with 17 bases left between them. The CDR3 length is 14 residues.